The 28 T cell receptor beta chains in this list originate from one sample, sequenced in a study of OX40 agonist ivuxolimab in advanced cancers. The protocol used for the library was the immunoSEQ multiplex PCR assay. What TCRdb holds here is the immuneACCESS table cut down to in-frame rearrangements. Part of the clones is not present; checked against another copy, under half of the missing clones reflect an unresolved V gene, and the others are unexplained. The sample profile shows about 96,000 clones; 84% of them were found once. The ten most abundant clones make up less than 6% of the sample. The source was CD4+ or CD8+ T cells sorted from blood, collected in a trial of the OX40 agonist ivuxolimab. The origin of the receptors is an adult with an advanced solid tumor such as melanoma, head and neck, liver or kidney cancer.

The rearrangement links TRBV7-9 to TRBJ2-1, with D unresolved. CDR1 and CDR2 (germline): SEHNR, FQNEAQ (reference sequence). The CDR3 runs 14 residues. V was trimmed by 4 bases and J by 2 bases, leaving 9 bases between them. For the CDR3, the DNA is TGTGCCAGCAGCTCGTCGGCCACCTACAATGAGCAGTTCTTC. Its protein is CASSSSATYNEQFF.

CDR3 coding DNA: TGTGCCAGCAGCCGGTTGATGGTTATGTCTGGAAACACCATATATTTT. Translating gives CASSRLMVMSGNTIYF. The chain couples TRBV11-2 to TRBJ1-3; no clear D gene. Germline CDR1 is SGHAT and CDR2 is FQNNGV. The CDR3 length is 16 residues. Between the trimmed V and J ends, which lost 5 bases and 1 base, there was a span of 15 bases.

This clone was detected only a few times. J is TRBJ2-3 and V is TRBV6-5; D might be TRBD1 or TRBD2, each matching 6 bases. CDR1 and CDR2 (germline): MNHEY, SVGAGI. V lost 3 bases, J lost 5 bases, and 12 bases lay in between. The CDR3 is made up of 14 amino acids. The CDR3, as DNA: TGTGCCAGCAGTTATTCGGAGGGGGTAGATACGCAGTATTTT. This sequence encodes CASSYSEGVDTQYF.

This clone was detected a few times. The chain recombines TRBV9 with TRBJ1-2; 9 positions match TRBD1. This CDR3 spans 16 amino acids. Germline values: CDR1 SGDLS, CDR2 YYNGEE. V lost 3 bases to trimming and J lost 8 bases; unmatched junction nucleotides: 14. The CDR3 is CASSAGRDRVLGGYTF. CDR3 DNA: TGTGCCAGCAGCGCTGGCCGGGACAGGGTATTGGGGGGCTACACCTTC.

This rearrangement joins TRBV7-9 to TRBJ2-2; D uncertain. The V gene lost 3 bases and the J gene lost 8 bases, with 10 bases spanning the gap. The CDR3 contains 13 residues. The germline CDR1 and CDR2 sequences are SEHNR and FQNEAQ (reference sequence). In DNA form, the CDR3 reads TGTGCCAGCAGCTTGGGTGTCCGGGGGGAGCTGTTTTTT. It yields the protein CASSLGVRGELFF. The full variable domain, with the rest looked up from reference TRBV7-9 and TRBJ2-2, is DTGVSQNPRHKITKRGQNVTFRCDPISEHNRLYWYRQTLGQGPEFLTYFQNEAQLEKSRLLSDRFSAERPKGSFSTLEIQRTEQGDSAMYLCASSLGVRGELFFGEGSRLTVL.

The rearrangement uses TRBV6-1 and TRBJ1-2; possible D gene TRBD1, 5 bases. This CDR3 region has 13 residues. Trimming left V 6 bases short and J 6 bases short, with 14 bases between. CDR1 MNHNS and CDR2 SASEGT come from the germline V gene. The CDR3 DNA reads as TGTGCCAGCAGCCTGGGGACTCAGGATGGCTACACCTTC. This encodes CASSLGTQDGYTF.

The V call is TRBV4-3, the J call TRBJ2-5; 7 bases map to TRBD2. CDR1 is LGHNA and CDR2 is YSLEER in the germline V gene. The junction had 2 bases not matched to a gene; V was cut back by 1 base and J by 6 bases. The CDR3 has 13 residues. DNA for the CDR3: TGCGCCAGCAGCCAAGGCGGGGGAAAGACCCAGTACTTC. Its protein product is CASSQGGGKTQYF.

This chain joins TRBV9 and TRBJ1-1, with D maybe TRBD1 (5 bases). V lost 4 bases, J lost 4 bases, and 17 bases lay in between. Germline CDR1 is SGDLS and CDR2 is YYNGEE. This CDR3 has 15 amino acids. CDR3: CASSTHSGGFTEAFF. The DNA for the CDR3 is TGTGCCAGCAGCACTCACAGCGGGGGTTTCACTGAAGCTTTCTTT.

The V call is TRBV4-2, the J call TRBJ2-3, with 14 bases aligning to TRBD2. The J segment lost 4 bases and the V segment lost 1 base, leaving 4 bases of the junction unmatched. This CDR3 region has 17 residues. Germline V CDR1 and CDR2: LGHNA, YNFKEQ. The CDR3 region is CASSQGLAGGPPDTQYF. The CDR3 region has the DNA TGTGCCAGCAGCCAAGGACTAGCGGGGGGGCCCCCAGATACGCAGTATTTT.

The chain is built from TRBV11-2 and TRBJ1-2; 8 nucleotides match TRBD1. Trimming took 3 bases from V and 1 from J; bases not matched to a gene: 1. CDR1 is SGHAT and CDR2 is FQNNGV in the germline V gene. The CDR3 loop spans 14 amino acids. The CDR3 DNA reads TGTGCCAGCAGCTTCACAGGGGGTAACTATGGCTACACCTTC. It codes for CASSFTGGNYGYTF.

The V and J genes are TRBV11-2 and TRBJ2-7, with 9 bases that match TRBD1. Per the germline V gene, CDR1 is SGHAT and CDR2 is FQNNGV. Losses at the gene ends were 0 bases for V and 4 bases for J; bases not matched to a gene: 4. The CDR3 extends over 15 amino acids. The CDR3 protein is CASSLDRDREYEQYF. The CDR3 DNA follows: TGTGCCAGCAGCTTAGATCGGGACAGGGAGTACGAGCAGTACTTC.

The genes are TRBV5-1 and TRBJ2-2, with 10 bases fitting TRBD1. Per the germline V gene, CDR1 is SGHRS and CDR2 is YFSETQ. V lost 4 bases and J lost 7; bases outside the gene matches: 10. The CDR3 runs 16 residues. The CDR3 region is CASSPRQGANIGELFF. The CDR3 DNA reads TGCGCCAGCAGCCCGCGACAGGGGGCAAATATCGGGGAGCTGTTTTTT.

A few counts support this clone. The CDR3 reads CASSTRQGETGELFF. In nucleotides, the CDR3 is TGTGCCAGCAGCACACGACAGGGAGAGACCGGGGAGCTGTTTTTT. V and J are TRBV7-2 and TRBJ2-2, with TRBD1 matching 7 bases. The CDR3 loop spans 15 amino acids. With V trimmed by 5 bases and J by 5 bases, 8 bases remained unmatched. Germline V gives CDR1 SGHTA, CDR2 FQGNSA.

The chain uses TRBV9 and TRBJ2-2; the D is unclear. The CDR3 is 13 residues long. Germline CDR1 and CDR2: SGDLS and YYNGEE. Trimming pared 4 bases from V and 2 bases from J, leaving 6 bases between. The CDR3 sequence: CASSSYNTGELFF. CDR3 DNA: TGTGCCAGCAGCTCCTACAACACCGGGGAGCTGTTTTTT.

The genes are TRBV7-3 and TRBJ2-1; 7 bases are a match to TRBD2. The CDR3 totals 13 residues. Germline V gene sequence: CDR1 SGHTA, CDR2 FQGTGA. The V and J ends lost 5 bases and 9 bases, in that order; junction bases with no gene match: 7. CDR3 residues: CASSVTSAVEQFF. The CDR3 DNA follows: TGTGCCAGCAGCGTTACTAGCGCGGTTGAGCAGTTCTTC.

The chain carries TRBV7-3 and TRBJ2-7; tentative D call: TRBD1 (5 bases). This CDR3 contains 15 residues. The V gene lost 2 bases and the J gene lost 3 bases, with 14 bases spanning the gap. CDR1 and CDR2 from the germline V gene are SGHTA and FQGTGA. The CDR3 nucleotides are TGTGCCAGCAGCTTAGAGGCCCCAAGGGGCTACGAGCAGTACTTC. Protein sequence: CASSLEAPRGYEQYF.

V usage is TRBV4-1 and J usage is TRBJ1-1; the D is unclear. Trimming shortened V by 0 bases and J by 0 bases, and 8 bases separated the two germline ends. The germline gives CDR1 MGHRA, CDR2 YSYEKL. This CDR3 is built from 15 residues. CDR3 coding DNA: TGCGCCAGCAGCCAAGAATCTGGCTTGAACACTGAAGCTTTCTTT. Translation gives CASSQESGLNTEAFF.

This clone occurred once. Other DNA sequences of this sample code for an identical CDR3. The chain is built from TRBV20-1 and TRBJ2-3; no definite D call. This CDR3 region has 10 residues. The germline V and J ends were trimmed by 3 bases and 2 bases, with 0 bases remaining between them. Germline loops: CDR1 DFQATT, CDR2 SNEGSKA (reference sequence). The chain's CDR3 is CSASTDTQYF. CDR3 DNA: TGCAGTGCTAGCACAGATACGCAGTATTTT.

V usage is TRBV18 and J usage is TRBJ2-1, with 11 bases aligning to TRBD1. The CDR3 runs to 15 residues. V shed 1 base and J 6 bases; nucleotides not matched to a gene: 2. Germline CDR1 and CDR2: KGHSH and LQKENI. CDR3 amino acids: CASSPQDRGLNEQFF. DNA for the CDR3: TGTGCCAGCTCACCACAGGACAGGGGGCTCAATGAGCAGTTCTTC.

J is TRBJ1-2 and V is TRBV5-4; D is undetermined. CDR1 SGHNT and CDR2 YYREEE come from the germline V gene (reference sequence). V gave up 2 bases and J gave up 0 bases, with 8 bases separating them. CDR3 length: 14 amino acids. The CDR3 DNA sequence: TGTGCCAGCAGCTTAAAGATAGCTAACTATGGCTACACCTTC. As protein: CASSLKIANYGYTF.

This clone was observed once. J is TRBJ1-4 and V is TRBV5-6, with 9 bases fitting TRBD1. The germline CDR1 and CDR2 sequences are SGHDT and YYEEEE. This CDR3 has 15 amino acids. V lost 4 bases and J lost 5; bases outside the gene matches: 6. The CDR3 loop reads CASSRPGQGNEKLFF. Written as DNA, the CDR3 is TGTGCCAGCAGCCGGCCGGGACAGGGAAATGAAAAACTGTTTTTT. Based on the CDR3 plus reference TRBV5-6 and TRBJ1-4, the full variable domain is DAGVTQSPTHLIKTRGQQVTLRCSPKSGHDTVSWYQQALGQGPQFIFQYYEEEERQRGNFPDRFSGHQFPNYSSELNVNALLLGDSALYLCASSRPGQGNEKLFFGSGTQLSVL.

V is TRBV5-8 and J is TRBJ1-5, with D perhaps TRBD1 (6 bases). The CDR3 sequence is 14 residues long. V was pared by 1 base and J by 9 bases, with 14 bases between. The germline V gene has CDR1 SGHTS and CDR2 YDEGEE. The CDR3: CASSLYRESGPQHF. DNA of the CDR3: TGTGCCAGCAGCTTGTACAGGGAAAGTGGGCCCCAGCATTTT.

This chain uses TRBV5-1 with TRBJ2-3; TRBD1 matches at 7 bases. The V and J ends lost 2 bases and 0 bases, in that order; junction bases with no gene match: 3. This CDR3 region has 15 residues. The germline V gene has CDR1 SGHRS and CDR2 YFSETQ. The CDR3 reads CASSFTGQSTDTQYF. As DNA, the CDR3 is TGCGCCAGCAGCTTTACGGGACAGAGCACAGATACGCAGTATTTT.

The rearrangement uses TRBV5-8 and TRBJ1-2, with 9 bases aligning to TRBD1. CDR3 length equals 14 residues. The ends lost 4 bases at V and 7 bases at J; junction bases unmatched: 8. CDR1 SGHTS and CDR2 YDEGEE come from the germline V gene. Here the CDR3 DNA reads TGTGCCAGCAGCCCCCGGGACAGGGCTGGTGGCTACACCTTC. Translating gives CASSPRDRAGGYTF.

The chain has TRBV7-2 and TRBJ2-5; D uncertain. The J call may be incorrect, as the DNA end agrees better with TRBJ2-7. The germline CDR1 and CDR2 sequences are SGHTA and FQGNSA. This CDR3 region has 13 residues. In DNA form, the CDR3 reads TGTGCCAGCGCCTTTTCCCCCACCTACGAGCAGTACTTC. It encodes CASAFSPTYEQYF.

This clone was recorded once. V is TRBV9 and J is TRBJ2-2; D tentatively reads TRBD1 or TRBD2 (5 bases each). Looked up from germline, CDR1 is SGDLS and CDR2 is YYNGEE. CDR3 size: 14 residues. Trimming pared 4 bases from V and 6 bases from J, leaving 13 bases between. CDR3 in DNA: TGTGCCAGCAGCCCCGGGGCAGGGCCCGGGGAGCTGTTTTTT. Translated: CASSPGAGPGELFF.

V and J are TRBV28 and TRBJ2-7; no reliable D call. The V end lost 2 bases, the J end lost 5 bases, and 13 bases lay between the germline ends. Looked up from germline, CDR1 is MDHEN and CDR2 is SYDVKM. The CDR3 sequence is 14 residues long. CDR3 region: CASSLSSQSNEQYF. As DNA, the CDR3 is TGTGCCAGCAGTTTAAGTTCACAGTCGAACGAGCAGTACTTC.

The J gene is TRBJ2-7, the V gene TRBV15; a weak D match, TRBD2 (7 bases). The V gene lost 0 bases and the J gene lost 1 base, with 13 bases spanning the gap. In germline, CDR1 is LNHNV, CDR2 YYDKDF (reference sequence). The CDR3 runs to 16 residues. In DNA, the CDR3 is TGTGCCACCAGCAGAGAGGGGGGGCCAGGGTCCTACGAGCAGTACTTC. Translating it yields CATSREGGPGSYEQYF.